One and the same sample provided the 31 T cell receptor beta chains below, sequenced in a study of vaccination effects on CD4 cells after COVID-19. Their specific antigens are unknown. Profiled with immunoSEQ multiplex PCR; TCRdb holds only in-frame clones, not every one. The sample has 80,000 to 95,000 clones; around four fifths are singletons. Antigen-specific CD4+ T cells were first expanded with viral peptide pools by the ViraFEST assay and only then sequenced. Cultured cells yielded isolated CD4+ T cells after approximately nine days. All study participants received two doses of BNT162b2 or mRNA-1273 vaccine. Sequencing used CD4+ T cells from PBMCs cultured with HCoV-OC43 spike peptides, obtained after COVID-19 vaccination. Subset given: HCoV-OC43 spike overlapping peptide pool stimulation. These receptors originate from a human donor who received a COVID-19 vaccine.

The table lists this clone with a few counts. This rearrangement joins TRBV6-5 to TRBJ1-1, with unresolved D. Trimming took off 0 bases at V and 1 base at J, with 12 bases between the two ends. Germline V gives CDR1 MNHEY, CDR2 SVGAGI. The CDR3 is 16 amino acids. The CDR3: CASSYSIMVGNTEAFF. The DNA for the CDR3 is TGTGCCAGCAGTTACTCGATCATGGTCGGGAACACTGAAGCTTTCTTT.

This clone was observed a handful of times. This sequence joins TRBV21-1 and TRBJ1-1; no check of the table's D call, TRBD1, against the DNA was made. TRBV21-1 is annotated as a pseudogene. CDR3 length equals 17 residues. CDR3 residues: CASSIIPAGRQNAEAFF. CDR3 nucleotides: TGTGCCAGCAGCATAATACCTGCCGGGCGACAGAACGCTGAAGCTTTCTTT.

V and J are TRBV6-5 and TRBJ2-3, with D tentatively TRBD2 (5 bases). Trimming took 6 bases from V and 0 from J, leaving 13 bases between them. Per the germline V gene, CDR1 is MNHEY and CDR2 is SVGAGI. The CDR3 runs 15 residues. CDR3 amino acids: CASRLASPSTDTQYF. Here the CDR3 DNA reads TGTGCCAGCAGGCTAGCCAGCCCTAGCACAGATACGCAGTATTTT.

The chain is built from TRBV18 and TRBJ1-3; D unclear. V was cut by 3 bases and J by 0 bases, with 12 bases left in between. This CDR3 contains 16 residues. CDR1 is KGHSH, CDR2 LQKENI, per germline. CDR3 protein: CASSPGGPYSGNTIYF. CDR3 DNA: TGTGCCAGCTCACCCGGAGGGCCCTACTCTGGAAACACCATATATTTT.

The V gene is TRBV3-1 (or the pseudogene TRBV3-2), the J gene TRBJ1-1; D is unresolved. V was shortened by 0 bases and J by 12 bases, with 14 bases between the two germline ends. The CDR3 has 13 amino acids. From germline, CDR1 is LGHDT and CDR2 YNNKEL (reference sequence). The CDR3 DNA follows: TGTGCCAGCAGCCAAGATACTGGGATTTTGCCTTTCTTT. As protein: CASSQDTGILPFF.

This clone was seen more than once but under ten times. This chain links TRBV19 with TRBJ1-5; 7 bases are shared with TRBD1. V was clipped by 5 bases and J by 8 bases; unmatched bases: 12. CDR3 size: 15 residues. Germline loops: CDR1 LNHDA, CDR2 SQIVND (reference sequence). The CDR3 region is CASSSGTVNGKPQHF. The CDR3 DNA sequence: TGTGCCAGTAGTTCCGGGACAGTTAATGGGAAGCCCCAGCATTTT.

In nucleotides, the CDR3 is TGTGCCAGCAGCTTGGGACAGCCAAACAGGTACGAGCAGTACGTC. It specifies CASSLGQPNRYEQYV. V and J are TRBV5-8 and TRBJ2-7, with D maybe TRBD1 (5 bases). The CDR3 is 15 residues long. V lost 0 bases to trimming and J lost 4 bases, with 14 bases between them. The V gene's germline CDR1 is SGHTS and CDR2 YDEGEE.

This CDR3 reads CASRDLLNQPQHF. Written as DNA, the CDR3 is TGTGCCAGCCGGGACTTATTAAATCAGCCCCAGCATTTT. V and J are TRBV6-5 and TRBJ1-5, with a possible D match to TRBD1 (5 bases). Germline CDR1 is MNHEY and CDR2 is SVGAGI. This CDR3 comprises 13 residues. Trimming cost V 8 bases and J 4 bases, with 12 bases left between them.

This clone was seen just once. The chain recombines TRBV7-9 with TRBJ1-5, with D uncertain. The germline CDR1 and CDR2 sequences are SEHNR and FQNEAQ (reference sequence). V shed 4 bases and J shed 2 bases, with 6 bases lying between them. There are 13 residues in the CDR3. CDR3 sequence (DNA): TGTGCCAGCAGCTCCGGCGGCAATCAGCCCCAGCATTTT. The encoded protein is CASSSGGNQPQHF.

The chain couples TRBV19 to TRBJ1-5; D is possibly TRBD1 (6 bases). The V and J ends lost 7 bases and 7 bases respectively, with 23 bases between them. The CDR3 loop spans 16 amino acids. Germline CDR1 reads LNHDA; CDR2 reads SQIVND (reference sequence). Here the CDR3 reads CASNGRLTGIRQPQHF. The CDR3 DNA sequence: TGTGCCAGTAACGGTAGGTTAACAGGGATTCGGCAGCCCCAGCATTTT.

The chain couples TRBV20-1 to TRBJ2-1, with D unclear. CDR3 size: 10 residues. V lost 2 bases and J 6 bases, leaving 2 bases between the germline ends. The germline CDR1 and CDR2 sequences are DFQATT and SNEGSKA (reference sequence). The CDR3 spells CSARFNEQFF. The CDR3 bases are TGCAGTGCTAGATTCAATGAGCAGTTCTTC.

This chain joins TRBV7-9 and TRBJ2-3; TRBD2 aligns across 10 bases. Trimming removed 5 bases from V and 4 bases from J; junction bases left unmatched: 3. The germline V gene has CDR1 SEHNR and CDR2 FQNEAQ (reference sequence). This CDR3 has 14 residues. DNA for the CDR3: TGTGCCAGCAGCCCTAGCGGGAGTGCAGATACGCAGTATTTT. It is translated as CASSPSGSADTQYF.

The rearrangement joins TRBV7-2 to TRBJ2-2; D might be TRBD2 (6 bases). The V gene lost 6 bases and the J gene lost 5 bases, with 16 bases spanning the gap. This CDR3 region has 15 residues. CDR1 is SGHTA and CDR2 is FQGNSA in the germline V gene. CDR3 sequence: CASSTTRSSTGELFF. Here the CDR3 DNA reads TGTGCCAGCAGTACGACTAGATCGAGTACCGGGGAGCTGTTTTTT.

The CDR3 protein is CASSFAGAERTGELFF. The DNA of the CDR3 is TGTGCCAGCAGCTTTGCGGGGGCGGAGAGGACCGGGGAGCTGTTTTTT. The chain combines TRBV5-5 with TRBJ2-2, with D possibly TRBD2 on 7 matching bases. Germline CDR1 SGHKS, CDR2 YYEKEE (reference sequence). The CDR3 sequence is 16 residues long. With 2 bases removed from V and 5 bases from J, the gap between germline ends came to 16 bases.

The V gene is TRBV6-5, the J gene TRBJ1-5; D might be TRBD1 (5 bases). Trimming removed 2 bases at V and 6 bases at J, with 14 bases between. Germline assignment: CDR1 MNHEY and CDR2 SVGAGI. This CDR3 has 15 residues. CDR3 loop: CASSYDSGSGQPQHF. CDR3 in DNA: TGTGCCAGCAGTTACGACAGCGGGTCCGGTCAGCCCCAGCATTTT.

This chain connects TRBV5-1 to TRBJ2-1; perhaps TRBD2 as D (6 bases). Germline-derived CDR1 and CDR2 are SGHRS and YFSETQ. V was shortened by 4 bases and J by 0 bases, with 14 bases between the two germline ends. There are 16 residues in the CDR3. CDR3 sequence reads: CASSQGLPSSYNEQFF. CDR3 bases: TGCGCCAGCAGCCAGGGACTCCCGAGCTCCTACAATGAGCAGTTCTTC. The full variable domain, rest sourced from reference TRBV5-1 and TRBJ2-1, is KAGVTQTPRYLIKTRGQQVTLSCSPISGHRSVSWYQQTPGQGLQFLFEYFSETQRNKGNFPGRFSGRQFSNSRSEMNVSTLELGDSALYLCASSQGLPSSYNEQFFGPGTRLTVL.

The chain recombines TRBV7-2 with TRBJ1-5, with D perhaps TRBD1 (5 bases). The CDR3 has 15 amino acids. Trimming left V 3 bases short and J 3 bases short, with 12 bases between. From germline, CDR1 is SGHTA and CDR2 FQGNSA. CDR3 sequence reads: CASSLGVGVNQPQHF. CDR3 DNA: TGTGCCAGCAGCTTGGGGGTGGGAGTCAATCAGCCCCAGCATTTT. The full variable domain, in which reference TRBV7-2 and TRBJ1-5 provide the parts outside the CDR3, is GAGVSQSPSNKVTEKGKDVELRCDPISGHTALYWYRQSLGQGLEFLIYFQGNSAPDKSGLPSDRFSAERTGGSVSTLTIQRTQQEDSAVYLCASSLGVGVNQPQHFGDGTRLSIL.

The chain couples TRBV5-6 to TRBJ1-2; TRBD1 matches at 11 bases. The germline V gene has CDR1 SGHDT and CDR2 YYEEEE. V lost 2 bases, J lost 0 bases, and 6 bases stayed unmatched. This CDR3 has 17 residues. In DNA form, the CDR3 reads TGTGCCAGCAGCTTATTGGACAGGGGGCTGGCTAACTATGGCTACACCTTC. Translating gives CASSLLDRGLANYGYTF.

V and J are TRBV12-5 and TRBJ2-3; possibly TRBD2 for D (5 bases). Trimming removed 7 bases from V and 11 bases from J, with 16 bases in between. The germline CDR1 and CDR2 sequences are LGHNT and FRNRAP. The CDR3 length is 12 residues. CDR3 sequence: CASDRPGLQQYF. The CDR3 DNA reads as TGTGCTAGTGATCGACCCGGACTGCAGCAGTATTTT.

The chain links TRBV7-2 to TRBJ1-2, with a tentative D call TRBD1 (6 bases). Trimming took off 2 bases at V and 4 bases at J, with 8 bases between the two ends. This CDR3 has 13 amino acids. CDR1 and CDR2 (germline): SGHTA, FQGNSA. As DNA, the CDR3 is TGTGCCAGCAGCTTACAGGGGAGCTATGGCTACACCTTC. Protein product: CASSLQGSYGYTF.

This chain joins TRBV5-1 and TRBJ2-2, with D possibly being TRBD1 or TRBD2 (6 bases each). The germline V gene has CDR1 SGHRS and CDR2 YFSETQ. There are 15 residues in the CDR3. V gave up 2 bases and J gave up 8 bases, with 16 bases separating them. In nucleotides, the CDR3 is TGCGCCAGCAGCTTCGGGACACTAGGGACTGGGGAGCTGTTTTTT. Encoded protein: CASSFGTLGTGELFF.

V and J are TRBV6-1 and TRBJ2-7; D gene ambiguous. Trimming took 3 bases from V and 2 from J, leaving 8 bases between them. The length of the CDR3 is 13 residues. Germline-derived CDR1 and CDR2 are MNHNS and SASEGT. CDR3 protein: CASSDGPTYEQYV. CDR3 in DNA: TGTGCCAGCAGTGACGGGCCCACCTACGAGCAGTACGTC.

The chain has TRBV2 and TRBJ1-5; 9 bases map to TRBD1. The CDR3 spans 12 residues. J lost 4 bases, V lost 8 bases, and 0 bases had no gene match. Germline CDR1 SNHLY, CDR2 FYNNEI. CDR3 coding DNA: TGTGCCAGCGGACAGGGGAATCAGCCCCAGCATTTT. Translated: CASGQGNQPQHF.

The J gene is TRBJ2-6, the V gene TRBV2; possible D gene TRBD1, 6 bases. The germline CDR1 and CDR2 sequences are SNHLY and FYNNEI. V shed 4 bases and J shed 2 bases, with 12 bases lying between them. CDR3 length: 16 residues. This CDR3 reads CASSVYGGAGANVLTF. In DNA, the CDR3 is TGTGCCAGCAGTGTTTATGGGGGCGCTGGGGCCAACGTCCTGACTTTC.

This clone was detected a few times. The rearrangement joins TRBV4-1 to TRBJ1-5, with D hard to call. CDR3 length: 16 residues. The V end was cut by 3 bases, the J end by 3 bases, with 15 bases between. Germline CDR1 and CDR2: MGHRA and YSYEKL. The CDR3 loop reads CASSHLPSYTNQPQHF. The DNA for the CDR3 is TGCGCCAGCAGCCACCTCCCATCGTACACCAATCAGCCCCAGCATTTT.

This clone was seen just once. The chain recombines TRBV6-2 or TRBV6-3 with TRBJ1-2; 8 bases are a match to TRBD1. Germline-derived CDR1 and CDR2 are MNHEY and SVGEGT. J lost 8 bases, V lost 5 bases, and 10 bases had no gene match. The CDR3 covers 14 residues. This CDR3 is CASSLRQGASGYTF. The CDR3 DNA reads TGTGCCAGCAGTCTTCGGCAGGGGGCGTCCGGCTACACCTTC.

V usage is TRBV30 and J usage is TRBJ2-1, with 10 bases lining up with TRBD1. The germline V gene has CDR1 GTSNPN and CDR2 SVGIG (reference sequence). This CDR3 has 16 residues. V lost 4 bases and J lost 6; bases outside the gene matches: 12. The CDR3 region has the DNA TGTGCCTGGACCAGAAGACAGGGGGCGGTCGGCAATGAGCAGTTCTTC. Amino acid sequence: CAWTRRQGAVGNEQFF.

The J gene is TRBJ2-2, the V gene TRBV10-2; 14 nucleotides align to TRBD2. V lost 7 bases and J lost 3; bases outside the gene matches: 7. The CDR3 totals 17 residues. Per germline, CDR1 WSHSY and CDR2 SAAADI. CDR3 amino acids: CASKTSGGADDTGELFF. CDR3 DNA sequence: TGCGCCAGCAAGACTAGCGGGGGGGCCGACGACACCGGGGAGCTGTTTTTT.

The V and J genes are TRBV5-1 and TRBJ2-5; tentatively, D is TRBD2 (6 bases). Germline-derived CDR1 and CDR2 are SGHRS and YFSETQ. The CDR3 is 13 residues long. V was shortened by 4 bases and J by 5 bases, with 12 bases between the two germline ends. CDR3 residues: CASSIVGGETQYF. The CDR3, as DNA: TGCGCCAGCAGCATCGTTGGAGGGGAGACCCAGTACTTC.

CDR3 sequence reads: CASSLDRGAGELFF. The CDR3 coding sequence is TGCGCCAGCAGCCTAGACAGAGGGGCCGGGGAGCTGTTTTTT. The V call is TRBV5-1, the J call TRBJ2-2; D tentatively reads TRBD1 or TRBD2 (5 bases each). V shed 4 bases and J shed 6 bases, with 13 bases lying between them. The CDR3 covers 14 residues. CDR1 is SGHRS and CDR2 is YFSETQ in the germline V gene.

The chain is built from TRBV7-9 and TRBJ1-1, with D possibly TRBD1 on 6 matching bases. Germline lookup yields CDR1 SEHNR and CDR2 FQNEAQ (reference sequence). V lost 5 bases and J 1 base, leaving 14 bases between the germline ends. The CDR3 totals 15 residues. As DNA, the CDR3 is TGTGCCAGCAGCCTATCCGGGACAACGAACACTGAAGCTTTCTTT. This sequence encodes CASSLSGTTNTEAFF.